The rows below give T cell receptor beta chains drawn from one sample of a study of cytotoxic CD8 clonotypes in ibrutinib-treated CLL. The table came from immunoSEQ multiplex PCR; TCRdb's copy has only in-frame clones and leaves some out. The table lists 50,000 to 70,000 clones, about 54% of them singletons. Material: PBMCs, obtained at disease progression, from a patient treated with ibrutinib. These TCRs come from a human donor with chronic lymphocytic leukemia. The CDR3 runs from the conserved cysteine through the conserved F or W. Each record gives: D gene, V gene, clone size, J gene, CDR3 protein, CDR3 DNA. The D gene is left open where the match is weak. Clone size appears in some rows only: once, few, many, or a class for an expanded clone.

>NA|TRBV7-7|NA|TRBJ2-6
CASSERPGANVLTF
TGTGCTAGCAGCGAGAGGCCTGGGGCCAACGTCCTGACTTTC
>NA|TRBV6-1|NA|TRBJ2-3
CASRGNREADTQYF
TGTGCCAGCAGAGGGAACAGGGAGGCAGATACGCAGTATTTT
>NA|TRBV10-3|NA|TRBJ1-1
CASDDLNTEAFF
TGTGCCTCAGACGACTTGAACACTGAAGCTTTCTTT
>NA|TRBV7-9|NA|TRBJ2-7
CASSFQGTYEQYF
TGTGCCAGCAGCTTCCAGGGAACCTACGAGCAGTACTTC
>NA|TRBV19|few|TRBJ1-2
CASRGTNAF
TGTGCCAGCAGGGGCACCAACGCCTTC
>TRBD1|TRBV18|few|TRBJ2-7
CASSPPVGTGSYEQYF
TGTGCCAGCTCACCACCGGTCGGGACAGGCTCCTACGAGCAGTACTTC
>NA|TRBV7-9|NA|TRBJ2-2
CANRSTNTGELFF
TGTGCCAACAGGTCAACGAACACCGGGGAGCTGTTTTTT
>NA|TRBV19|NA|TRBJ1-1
CASSIRGGTEAFF
TGTGCCAGTAGTATCCGCGGTGGGACTGAAGCTTTCTTT
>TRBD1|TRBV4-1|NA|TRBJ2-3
CASTGTGGDTQYF
TGCGCCAGCACCGGGACAGGGGGGGATACGCAGTATTTT
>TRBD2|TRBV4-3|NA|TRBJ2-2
CASSKRTSGRVAGELFF
TGCGCCAGCAGCAAACGGACTAGCGGGAGGGTGGCCGGGGAGCTGTTTTTT
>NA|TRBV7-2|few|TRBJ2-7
CASRGDNSYEQYF
TGTGCCAGCAGGGGGGACAACTCCTACGAGCAGTACTTC
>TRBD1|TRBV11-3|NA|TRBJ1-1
CASSHRDRVTEAFF
TGTGCCAGCAGCCACCGGGACAGGGTTACTGAAGCTTTCTTT
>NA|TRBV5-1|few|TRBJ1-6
CASSPLAGTNSPLHF
TGCGCCAGCAGCCCCCTGGCAGGTACAAATTCACCCCTCCACTTT
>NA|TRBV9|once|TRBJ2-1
CASSVVGDNEQFF
TGTGCCAGCAGCGTAGTAGGGGACAATGAGCAGTTCTTC
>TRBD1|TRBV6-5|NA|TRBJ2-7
CASSFDRGGYEQYF
TGTGCCAGCAGCTTTGACAGGGGGGGGTACGAGCAGTACTTC
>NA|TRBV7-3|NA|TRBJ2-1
CASSSIVSGSYNEQFF
TGTGCCAGCAGCTCCATAGTTTCTGGCTCCTACAATGAGCAGTTCTTC
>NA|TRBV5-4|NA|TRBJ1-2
CASSLGVISRNYGYTF
TGTGCCAGCAGCTTGGGCGTGATATCCAGGAACTATGGCTACACCTTC
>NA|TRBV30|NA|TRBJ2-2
CAWSVGPANTGELFF
TGTGCCTGGAGTGTAGGGCCGGCGAACACCGGGGAGCTGTTTTTT
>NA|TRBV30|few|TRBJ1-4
CAWSSTGSDEKLFF
TGTGCCTGGAGTTCGACAGGCTCAGATGAAAAACTGTTTTTT
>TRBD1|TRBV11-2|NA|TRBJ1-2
CASSLQDRAAGYTF
TGTGCCAGCAGCTTACAGGACAGGGCTGCTGGCTACACCTTC
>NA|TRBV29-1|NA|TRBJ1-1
CSASFSTAAFF
TGCAGCGCCTCCTTCTCCACCGCGGCTTTCTTT
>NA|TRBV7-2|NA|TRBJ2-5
CANRAVGVPWETQYF
TGTGCCAACCGCGCGGTGGGCGTACCTTGGGAGACCCAGTACTTC
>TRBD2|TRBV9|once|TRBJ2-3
CASSLAGGSADTQYF
TGTGCCAGCAGCTTAGCGGGAGGTTCCGCAGATACGCAGTATTTT
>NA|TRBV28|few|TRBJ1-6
CASSSFGQDNSPLHF
TGTGCCAGCAGTTCCTTCGGACAAGATAATTCACCCCTCCACTTT
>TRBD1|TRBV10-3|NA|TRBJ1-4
CAISESRGREKLFF
TGTGCCATCAGTGAGTCGAGGGGGCGTGAAAAACTGTTTTTT
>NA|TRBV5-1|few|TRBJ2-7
CASSLDGAPGTYEQYF
TGCGCCAGCAGCTTGGACGGCGCCCCAGGGACCTACGAGCAGTACTTC
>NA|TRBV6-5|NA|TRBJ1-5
CASSTGRVNQPQHF
TGTGCCAGCAGCACGGGGAGGGTGAATCAGCCCCAGCATTTT
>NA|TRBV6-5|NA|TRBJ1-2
CASSRDGTTNYGYTF
TGTGCCAGCAGCCGGGACGGAACCACTAACTATGGCTACACCTTC
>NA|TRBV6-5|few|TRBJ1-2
CASRPGVTGNYGYTF
TGTGCCAGCAGGCCAGGTGTCACAGGAAACTATGGCTACACCTTC
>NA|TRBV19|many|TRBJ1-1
CASRDGATGNTEAFF
TGTGCCAGTAGGGACGGTGCGACAGGGAACACTGAAGCTTTCTTT
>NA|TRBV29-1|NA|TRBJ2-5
CSVSEETQYF
TGCAGCGTCTCCGAGGAGACCCAGTACTTC
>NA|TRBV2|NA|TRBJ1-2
CASSIANYGYTF
TGTGCCAGCAGTATAGCCAACTATGGCTACACCTTC
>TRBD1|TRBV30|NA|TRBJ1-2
CAWRGQGVSNYGYTF
TGTGCCTGGAGGGGACAGGGGGTTTCTAACTATGGCTACACCTTC
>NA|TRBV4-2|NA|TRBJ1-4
CASSQDTPQVPEKLFF
TGTGCCAGCAGCCAAGATACTCCCCAGGTTCCTGAAAAACTGTTTTTT
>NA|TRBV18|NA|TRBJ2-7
CASSLDLYEQYF
TGTGCCAGCTCACTAGACTTATACGAGCAGTACTTC
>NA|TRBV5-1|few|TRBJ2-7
CASSLQGYEQYF
TGCGCCAGCAGCTTACAGGGCTACGAGCAGTACTTC
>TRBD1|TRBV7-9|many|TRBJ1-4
CASSLGQGDEKLFF
TGTGCCAGCAGCTTAGGACAGGGCGACGAAAAACTGTTTTTT
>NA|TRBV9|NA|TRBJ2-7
CASSGSPGYEQYF
TGTGCCAGCAGCGGGAGCCCTGGCTACGAGCAGTACTTC
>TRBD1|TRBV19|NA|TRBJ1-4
CASSLGTGLNEKLFF
TGTGCCAGTAGTCTGGGGACAGGTCTTAATGAAAAACTGTTTTTT
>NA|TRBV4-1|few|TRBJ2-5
CARERKETQYF
TGCGCCAGGGAGAGGAAAGAGACCCAGTACTTC
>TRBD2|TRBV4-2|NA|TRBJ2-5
CASSQWGLAGASETQYF
TGTGCCAGCAGCCAATGGGGACTAGCGGGGGCCTCAGAGACCCAGTACTTC
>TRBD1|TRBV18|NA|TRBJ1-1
CASSPGQKNTEAFF
TGTGCCAGCAGCCCGGGACAGAAGAACACTGAAGCTTTCTTT
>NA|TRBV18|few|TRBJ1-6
CASSPYADLGAPSPLHF
TGTGCCAGCTCACCTTACGCTGATTTAGGGGCTCCTTCACCCCTCCACTTT